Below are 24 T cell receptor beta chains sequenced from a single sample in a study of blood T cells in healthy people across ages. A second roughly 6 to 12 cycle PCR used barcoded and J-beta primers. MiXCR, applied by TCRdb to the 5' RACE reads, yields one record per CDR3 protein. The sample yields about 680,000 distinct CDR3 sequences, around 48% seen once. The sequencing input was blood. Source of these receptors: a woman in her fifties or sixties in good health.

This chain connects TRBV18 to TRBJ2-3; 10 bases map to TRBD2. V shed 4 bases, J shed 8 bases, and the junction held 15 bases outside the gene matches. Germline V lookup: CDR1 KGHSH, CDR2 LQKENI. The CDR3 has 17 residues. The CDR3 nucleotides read TGTGCCAGCTCACGGCCGAGCGGGAGGGACCGAGGGACTACGCAGTATTTT. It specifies CASSRPSGRDRGTTQYF.

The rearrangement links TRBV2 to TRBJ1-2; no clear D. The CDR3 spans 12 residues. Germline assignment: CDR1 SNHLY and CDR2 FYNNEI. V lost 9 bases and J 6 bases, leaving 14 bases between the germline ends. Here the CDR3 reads CASTGGGDGYTF. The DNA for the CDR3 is TGTGCCAGTACGGGAGGCGGCGATGGCTACACCTTC.

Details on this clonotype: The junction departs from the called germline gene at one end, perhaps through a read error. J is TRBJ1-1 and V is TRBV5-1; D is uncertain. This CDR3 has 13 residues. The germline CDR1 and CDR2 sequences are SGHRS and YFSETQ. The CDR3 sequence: CTSSTVDTLEAFF. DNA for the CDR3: TGCACCAGCAGCACAGTGGATACCCTTGAAGCTTTCTTT.

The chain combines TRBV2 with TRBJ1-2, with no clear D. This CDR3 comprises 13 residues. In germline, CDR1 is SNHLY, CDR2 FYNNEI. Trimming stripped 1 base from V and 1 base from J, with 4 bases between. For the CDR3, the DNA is TGTGCCAGCAGTGAAGACAATAACTATGGCTACACCTTC. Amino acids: CASSEDNNYGYTF.

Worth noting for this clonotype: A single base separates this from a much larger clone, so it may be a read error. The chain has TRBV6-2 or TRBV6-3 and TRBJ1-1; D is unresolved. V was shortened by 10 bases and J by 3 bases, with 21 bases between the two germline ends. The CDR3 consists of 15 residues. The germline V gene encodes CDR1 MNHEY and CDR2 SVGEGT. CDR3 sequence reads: CATRVMGLGYTEAFF. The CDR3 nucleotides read TGTGCCACGAGAGTCATGGGCCTTGGGTACACTGAAGCTTTCTTT.

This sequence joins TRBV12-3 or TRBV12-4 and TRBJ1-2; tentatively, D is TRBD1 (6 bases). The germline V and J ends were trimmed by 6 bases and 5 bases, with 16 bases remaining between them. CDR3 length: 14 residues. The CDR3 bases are TGTGCCAGCAGCCCGGACAGCCAAGGATATGGCTACACCTTC. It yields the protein CASSPDSQGYGYTF.

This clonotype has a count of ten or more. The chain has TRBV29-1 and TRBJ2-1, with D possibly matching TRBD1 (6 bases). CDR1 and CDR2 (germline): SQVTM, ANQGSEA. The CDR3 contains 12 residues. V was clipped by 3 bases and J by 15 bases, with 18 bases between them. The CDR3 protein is CSVDTHADRAFF. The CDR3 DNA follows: TGCAGCGTTGACACGCATGCGGACAGAGCGTTCTTC.

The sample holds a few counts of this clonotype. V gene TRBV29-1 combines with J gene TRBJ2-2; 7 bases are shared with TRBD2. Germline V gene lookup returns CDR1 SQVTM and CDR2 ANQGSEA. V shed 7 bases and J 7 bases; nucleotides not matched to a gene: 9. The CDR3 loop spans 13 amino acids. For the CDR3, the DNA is TGCAGCGCACAATACTCGGGGGGCGGGGAGCTGTTTTTT. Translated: CSAQYSGGGELFF.

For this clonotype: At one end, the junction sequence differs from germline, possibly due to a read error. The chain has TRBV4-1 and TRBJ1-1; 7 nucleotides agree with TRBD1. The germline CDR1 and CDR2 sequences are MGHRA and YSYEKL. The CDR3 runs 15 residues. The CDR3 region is CAGSQPDRVGTEAFF. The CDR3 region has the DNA TGCGCCGGCAGCCAACCAGACAGGGTGGGCACTGAAGCTTTCTTT.

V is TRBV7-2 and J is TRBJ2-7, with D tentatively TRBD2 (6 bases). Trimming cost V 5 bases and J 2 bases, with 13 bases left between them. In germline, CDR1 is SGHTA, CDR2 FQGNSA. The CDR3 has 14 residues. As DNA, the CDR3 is TGTGCCAGCAGCATACACGGGGGACCCTACGAGCAGTACTTC. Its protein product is CASSIHGGPYEQYF.

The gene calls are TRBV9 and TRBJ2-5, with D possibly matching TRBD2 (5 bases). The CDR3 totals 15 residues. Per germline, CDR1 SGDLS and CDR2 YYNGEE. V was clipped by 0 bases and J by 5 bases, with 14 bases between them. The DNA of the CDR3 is TGTGCCAGCAGCGTAGGAGAGGGAGTGGCGGAGACCCAGTACTTC. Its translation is CASSVGEGVAETQYF.

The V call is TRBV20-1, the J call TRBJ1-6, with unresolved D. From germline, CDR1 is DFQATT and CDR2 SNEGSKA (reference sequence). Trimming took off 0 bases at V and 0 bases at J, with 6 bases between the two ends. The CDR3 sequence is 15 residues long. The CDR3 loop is CSAREPSSYNSPLHF. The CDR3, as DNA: TGCAGTGCTAGAGAGCCTAGCTCCTATAATTCACCCCTCCACTTT.

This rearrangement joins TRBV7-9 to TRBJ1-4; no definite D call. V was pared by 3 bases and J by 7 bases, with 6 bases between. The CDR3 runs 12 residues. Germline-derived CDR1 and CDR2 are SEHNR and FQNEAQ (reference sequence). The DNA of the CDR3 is TGTGCCAGCAGCTTGGTTGGTGAAAAACTGTTTTTT. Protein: CASSLVGEKLFF.

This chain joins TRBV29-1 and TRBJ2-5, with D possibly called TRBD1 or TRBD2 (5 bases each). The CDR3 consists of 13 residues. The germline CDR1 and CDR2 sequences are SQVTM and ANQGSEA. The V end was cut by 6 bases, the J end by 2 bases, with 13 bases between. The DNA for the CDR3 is TGCAGCGTGGGACGGGACCTACAAGAGACCCAGTACTTC. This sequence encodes CSVGRDLQETQYF.

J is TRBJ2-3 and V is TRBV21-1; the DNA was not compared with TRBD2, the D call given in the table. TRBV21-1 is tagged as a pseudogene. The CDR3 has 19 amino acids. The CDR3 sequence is CASSQETPLGGTSTDTQYF. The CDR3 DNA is TGTGCCAGCAGTCAAGAAACTCCCCTAGGAGGGACTAGCACAGATACGCAGTATTTT.

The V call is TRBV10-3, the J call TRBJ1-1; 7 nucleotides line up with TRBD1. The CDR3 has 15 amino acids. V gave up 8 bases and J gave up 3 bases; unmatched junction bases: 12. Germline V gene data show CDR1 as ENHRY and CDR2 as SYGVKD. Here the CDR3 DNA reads TGTGCCATCCGAAGCGGGGACAGCTCTTACACTGAAGCTTTCTTT. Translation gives CAIRSGDSSYTEAFF.

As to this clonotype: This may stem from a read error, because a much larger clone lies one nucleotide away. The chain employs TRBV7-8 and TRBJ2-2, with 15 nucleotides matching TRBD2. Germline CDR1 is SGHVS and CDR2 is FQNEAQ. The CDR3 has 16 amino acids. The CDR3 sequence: CAGSFGLAGGYGELFF. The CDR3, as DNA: TGTGCCGGCAGCTTTGGACTAGCGGGAGGGTACGGGGAGCTGTTTTTT.

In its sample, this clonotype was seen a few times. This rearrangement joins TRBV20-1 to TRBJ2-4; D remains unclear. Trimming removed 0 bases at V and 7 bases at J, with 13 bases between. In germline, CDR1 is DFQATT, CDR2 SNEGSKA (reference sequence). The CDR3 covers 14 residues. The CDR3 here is CSARDDSGLNIQYF. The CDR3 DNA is TGCAGTGCTAGAGACGACTCGGGTCTCAACATTCAGTACTTC.

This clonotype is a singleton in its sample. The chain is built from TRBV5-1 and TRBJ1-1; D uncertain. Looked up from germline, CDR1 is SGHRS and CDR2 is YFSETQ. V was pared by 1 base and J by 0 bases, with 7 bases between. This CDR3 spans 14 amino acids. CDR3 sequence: CASSLNRMNTEAFF. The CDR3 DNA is TGCGCCAGCAGCTTGAACAGAATGAACACTGAAGCTTTCTTT.

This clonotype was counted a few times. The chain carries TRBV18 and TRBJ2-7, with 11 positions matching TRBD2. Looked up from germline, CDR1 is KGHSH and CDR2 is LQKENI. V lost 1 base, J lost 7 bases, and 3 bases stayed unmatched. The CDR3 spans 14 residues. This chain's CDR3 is CASSPLAGGEEQYF. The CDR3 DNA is TGTGCCAGCTCACCACTAGCGGGAGGGGAAGAGCAGTACTTC. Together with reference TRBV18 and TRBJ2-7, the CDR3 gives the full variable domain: NAGVMQNPRHLVRRRGQEARLRCSPMKGHSHVYWYRQLPEEGLKFMVYLQKENIIDESGMPKERFSAEFPKEGPSILRIQQVVRGDSAAYFCASSPLAGGEEQYFGPGTRLTVT.

CDR3 region: CASSIGRGSYNEQFF. For the CDR3, the DNA is TGTGCCAGCAGCATCGGGAGGGGGTCCTACAATGAGCAGTTCTTC. The rearrangement links TRBV7-2 to TRBJ2-1, with 8 positions matching TRBD2. The CDR3 length is 15 residues. Germline CDR1 SGHTA, CDR2 FQGNSA. The trim removed 5 bases at V and 1 base at J, leaving 4 bases unmatched.

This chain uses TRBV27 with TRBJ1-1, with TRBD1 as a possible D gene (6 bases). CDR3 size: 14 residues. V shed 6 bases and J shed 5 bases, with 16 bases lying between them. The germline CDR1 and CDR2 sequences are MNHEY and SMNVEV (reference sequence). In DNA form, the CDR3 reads TGTGCCAGCAGAAACGGGGGCGCAGGAACTGAAGCTTTCTTT. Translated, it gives CASRNGGAGTEAFF.

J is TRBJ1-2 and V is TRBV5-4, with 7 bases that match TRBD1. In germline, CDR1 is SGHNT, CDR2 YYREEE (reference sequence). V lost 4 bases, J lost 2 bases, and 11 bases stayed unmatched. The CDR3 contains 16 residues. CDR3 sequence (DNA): TGTGCCAGCAGCCTCCCTAACAGGGGACACAACTATGGCTACACCTTC. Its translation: CASSLPNRGHNYGYTF.

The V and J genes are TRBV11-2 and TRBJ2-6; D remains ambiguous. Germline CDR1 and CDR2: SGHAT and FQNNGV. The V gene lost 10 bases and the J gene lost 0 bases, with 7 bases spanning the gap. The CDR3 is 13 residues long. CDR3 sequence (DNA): TGTGCCACCGCTCGCTCTGGGGCCAACGTCCTGACTTTC. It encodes CATARSGANVLTF.